The source of this T cell receptor beta chain is a study of blood T cell repertoires in COVID-19 (TCRdb year 2020). The study in broad terms: Samples from collaborators originated in the United States, Italy and Spain and spanned both the acute and convalescent phases of COVID-19. Subjects who had been exposed to COVID-19, were actively infected with it, or had recovered from it provided the deeply sampled blood TCRbeta repertoires that made up the dataset. The samples were drawn from the first 160 participants of the ongoing ImmuneRACE study and from 950 to 1,500 subjects provided by 6 global collaborators. The repertoires were released in a freely available public database meant as a resource for research on the immune response to SARS-CoV-2. Where HLA class I and class II types were available, the types were taken from metadata supplied by the sample provider, not from assay-based typing. A de-identified subject ID, COVID-19 status, age in years and sex were almost always included in the sample metadata. The material from the prospective study consisted of cDNA or gDNA derived from T cells, B-cell-depleted T cells, or PBMCs. What the research found in general, with its limitations: Clinical and demographic metadata were provided uncurated, with the amount varying by source and participant.

The germline V gene provides CDR1 SGHRS and CDR2 YFSETQ. V is pruned by 4 bases and J by 2 bases, leaving 12 bases of the junction without a gene match. Taken from cysteine to phenylalanine, the CDR3 has 17 residues. Of the read, only the CDR3 DNA is kept; its 51 bases are in frame from base 1. TCRbeta CDR3 regions were amplified from genomic DNA using the immunoSEQ Assay, a bias-controlled multiplex PCR. On the authors' methods: The number of nucleated cells in each sample was estimated from the amplification of reference gene primers within the assay. To quantify the absolute abundance of each unique TCRbeta CDR3 rearrangement, sequence reads were collapsed and filtered. For each sample, productive Simpson clonality was calculated as the square root of Simpson's diversity index over productive rearrangements. Drawn from immuneACCESS, this table holds only the in-frame rearrangements with V and J called that TCRdb kept. Clones are partly lost; checked studies trace under half to an unresolved V gene and leave the rest unexplained. That table is the source of V, J and clone size, and D and trimming were worked out from the DNA. The sample table lists 80,000 to 100,000 clones, around 72% of them with a count of one. The ten largest clones add up to around a quarter of the sample.

Each collaborating institution followed its own protocols to collect whole blood in K2EDTA tubes. For TCRbeta analysis, collaborators shipped samples in one of three forms: frozen whole blood, isolated PBMCs, or DNA extracted from either of those sample types. Concerning this clone: Its antigen remains undetermined. No base qualities exist here, and no much larger clone lies one base off it.

The chain employs TRBV5-1 and TRBJ2-7, with 10 bases aligning to TRBD2. The sample consisted of peripheral blood. The source is a man between 65 and 85 years old with acute or convalescent COVID-19. The CDR3 region: CASSLALAGGRTYEQYF. The base sequence is TGCGCCAGCAGCCTAGCCTTAGCGGGAGGAAGAACCTACGAGCAGTACTTC.